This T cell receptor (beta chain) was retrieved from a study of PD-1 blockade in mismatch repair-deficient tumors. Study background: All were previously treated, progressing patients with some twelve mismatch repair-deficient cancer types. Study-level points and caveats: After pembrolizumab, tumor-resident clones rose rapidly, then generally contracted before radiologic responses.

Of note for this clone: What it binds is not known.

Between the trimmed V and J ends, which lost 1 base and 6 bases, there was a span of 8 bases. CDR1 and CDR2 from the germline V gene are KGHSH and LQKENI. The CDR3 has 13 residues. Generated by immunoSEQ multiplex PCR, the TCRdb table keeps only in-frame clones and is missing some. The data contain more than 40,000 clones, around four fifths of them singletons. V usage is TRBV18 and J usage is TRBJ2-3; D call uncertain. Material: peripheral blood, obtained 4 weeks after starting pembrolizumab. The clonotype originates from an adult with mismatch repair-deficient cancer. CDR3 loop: CASSPRDYDTQYF. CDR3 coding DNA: TGTGCCAGCTCACCACGGGATTACGATACGCAGTATTTT.